The 20 T cell receptor beta chains in this list originate from one sample, sequenced in a study of PD-L1 blockade in urothelial cancer. Specified time point: peripheral blood 6 weeks after treatment start. Assay used: immunoSEQ multiplex PCR; TCRdb lists only in-frame clones, some missing. The repertoire holds roughly 120,000 clones, with 85% to 95% as singletons. Sequenced material: PBMCs, taken around atezolizumab (anti-PD-L1) treatment. These receptors were taken from a man in his 60s with urothelial cancer.

The chain links TRBV6-1 to TRBJ1-3; no clear D gene. V was cut by 3 bases and J by 4 bases, with 10 bases left in between. Germline V gives CDR1 MNHNS, CDR2 SASEGT. The CDR3 sequence is 14 residues long. The CDR3 coding sequence is TGTGCCAGCAGTGACCTTCGGGAGGGAAACACCATATATTTT. It is translated as CASSDLREGNTIYF.

In this sample, this clone turned up a few times. This rearrangement joins TRBV5-1 to TRBJ2-7; 9 nucleotides align to TRBD1. V trimming: 4 bases; J trimming: 2 bases; junction bases outside the gene matches: 7. Germline CDR1 SGHRS, CDR2 YFSETQ. CDR3 length: 15 amino acids. The chain's CDR3 is CASSLGTGPAYEQYF. DNA for the CDR3: TGCGCCAGCAGCCTAGGGACAGGGCCTGCCTACGAGCAGTACTTC. The whole variable domain, remainder taken from reference TRBV5-1 and TRBJ2-7, is KAGVTQTPRYLIKTRGQQVTLSCSPISGHRSVSWYQQTPGQGLQFLFEYFSETQRNKGNFPGRFSGRQFSNSRSEMNVSTLELGDSALYLCASSLGTGPAYEQYFGPGTRLTVT.

This chain uses TRBV19 with TRBJ1-4; D unresolved. Germline loops: CDR1 LNHDA, CDR2 SQIVND (reference sequence). The germline V and J ends were trimmed by 5 bases and 7 bases, with 20 bases remaining between them. The CDR3 runs to 16 residues. This chain's CDR3 is CASSPRGRVVREKLFF. CDR3 coding DNA: TGTGCCAGTAGTCCCCGCGGCCGGGTAGTCCGTGAAAAACTGTTTTTT.

The chain carries TRBV29-1 and TRBJ1-1; 8 bases are a match to TRBD1. The CDR3 length is 13 residues. V gave up 7 bases and J gave up 4 bases; unmatched junction bases: 8. Germline values: CDR1 SQVTM, CDR2 ANQGSEA. The CDR3 sequence is CSGQGKGGTEAFF. The CDR3 DNA sequence: TGCAGCGGACAGGGGAAGGGGGGCACTGAAGCTTTCTTT. The variable domain in full, completed from reference TRBV29-1 and TRBJ1-1, reads SAVISQKPSRDICQRGTSLTIQCQVDSQVTMMFWYRQQPGQSLTLIATANQGSEATYESGFVIDKFPISRPNLTFSTLTVSNMSPEDSSIYLCSGQGKGGTEAFFGQGTRLTVV.

The CDR3 loop is CASSLQGTSTEAFF. The CDR3 DNA follows: TGTGCCAGCAGTTTACAGGGAACCTCCACTGAAGCTTTCTTT. The J gene is TRBJ1-1, the V gene TRBV28, with D tentatively TRBD1 (5 bases). Germline lookup yields CDR1 MDHEN and CDR2 SYDVKM. This CDR3 region has 14 residues. Trimming removed 2 bases from V and 4 bases from J, with 11 bases in between.

The chain recombines TRBV6-5 with TRBJ1-2, with 9 bases matching TRBD1. The CDR3 is made up of 14 amino acids. The V gene end was trimmed by 2 bases and the J gene end by 10 bases; junction bases not matched to a gene: 8. Germline V gives CDR1 MNHEY, CDR2 SVGAGI. CDR3 coding DNA: TGTGCCAGCAGTTACGACCAGGGACAGGGCACCTACACCTTC. This translates into CASSYDQGQGTYTF.

The genes are TRBV6-5 and TRBJ2-7, with 8 nucleotides matching TRBD2. Germline assignment: CDR1 MNHEY and CDR2 SVGAGI. The CDR3 runs 15 residues. The trim removed 4 bases at V and 2 bases at J, leaving 7 bases unmatched. The CDR3 bases are TGTGCCAGCAGTTCCTGGTTAGCGGGGACCTACGAGCAGTACTTC. It translates to CASSSWLAGTYEQYF.

This clone was picked up a small number of times. V is TRBV4-2 and J is TRBJ1-1, with D maybe TRBD1 (5 bases). The germline V and J ends were trimmed by 4 bases and 2 bases, with 11 bases remaining between them. The germline CDR1 and CDR2 sequences are LGHNA and YNFKEQ. The CDR3 totals 14 residues. CDR3 sequence: CASSLAGENTEAFF. The CDR3 coding sequence is TGTGCCAGCAGCCTCGCGGGGGAAAACACTGAAGCTTTCTTT.

The J gene is TRBJ2-2, the V gene TRBV19; 11 bases match TRBD1. The germline CDR1 and CDR2 sequences are LNHDA and SQIVND (reference sequence). Trimming removed 7 bases from V and 2 bases from J; junction bases left unmatched: 6. This CDR3 is built from 16 residues. CDR3 DNA sequence: TGTGCCAGTAAGGAGAGGACAGGGGGCAACACCGGGGAGCTGTTTTTT. This translates into CASKERTGGNTGELFF.

This chain joins TRBV28 and TRBJ2-3, with TRBD2 matching 10 bases. V trimming: 4 bases; J trimming: 8 bases; junction bases outside the gene matches: 6. The length of the CDR3 is 14 residues. Germline CDR1 is MDHEN and CDR2 is SYDVKM. CDR3 DNA: TGTGCCAGCAGTTCAGCTAGCGGGAGAGCTACGCAGTATTTT. Translating it yields CASSSASGRATQYF.

The gene calls are TRBV7-9 and TRBJ2-3; D possibly corresponds to TRBD2 (5 bases). The CDR3 contains 15 residues. CDR1 is SEHNR, CDR2 FQNEAQ, per germline (reference sequence). Trimming cost V 3 bases and J 2 bases, with 12 bases left between them. CDR3 sequence (DNA): TGTGCCAGCAGCTTGGAGCGGAGAAACACAGATACGCAGTATTTT. Protein product: CASSLERRNTDTQYF.

The chain has TRBV4-1 and TRBJ2-5; D possibly corresponds to TRBD1 (5 bases). Looked up from germline, CDR1 is MGHRA and CDR2 is YSYEKL. V was pared by 4 bases and J by 6 bases, with 21 bases between. This CDR3 comprises 16 residues. The CDR3 spells CASSPSLGQGKQTQYF. The CDR3 bases are TGCGCCAGCAGCCCCTCCCTTGGCCAGGGTAAACAGACCCAGTACTTC.

The chain carries TRBV7-7 and TRBJ2-5; 12 bases agree with TRBD2. CDR1 is SSHAT, CDR2 FNYEAQ, per germline (reference sequence). The V gene end was trimmed by 5 bases and the J gene end by 2 bases; junction bases not matched to a gene: 9. This CDR3 has 17 amino acids. The CDR3 loop is CASSPLRLAGGQETQYF. The CDR3 coding sequence is TGTGCCAGCAGCCCCCTTCGGCTAGCGGGGGGGCAAGAGACCCAGTACTTC.

This clone was seen just once. The genes are TRBV11-1 and TRBJ2-7; a possible D gene is TRBD1 (6 bases). Germline values: CDR1 SGHAT, CDR2 FQDESV (reference sequence). The CDR3 is 13 residues long. Trimming stripped 4 bases from V and 2 bases from J, with 9 bases between. The CDR3 sequence: CASSSAGAYEQYF. CDR3 DNA sequence: TGTGCCAGCAGCTCGGCAGGGGCCTACGAGCAGTACTTC.

In this sample, this clone turned up once. This chain joins TRBV11-2 and TRBJ2-7; the D is unclear. Germline CDR1 SGHAT, CDR2 FQNNGV. Trimming left V 2 bases short and J 2 bases short, with 13 bases between. The CDR3 length is 15 residues. This CDR3 is CASSLSRVPAYEQYF. In DNA, the CDR3 is TGTGCCAGCAGCTTATCTCGGGTCCCGGCCTACGAGCAGTACTTC.

The chain is built from TRBV6-1 and TRBJ2-1, with 7 nucleotides matching TRBD1. CDR3 length: 16 amino acids. Germline CDR1 is MNHNS and CDR2 is SASEGT. V was pared by 4 bases and J by 2 bases, with 8 bases of the junction left unmatched. CDR3 amino acids: CASSGSDRETYNEQFF. Written as DNA, the CDR3 is TGTGCCAGCAGTGGATCTGACAGGGAAACCTACAATGAGCAGTTCTTC.

This rearrangement joins TRBV2 to TRBJ1-3; D gene ambiguous. Germline V gives CDR1 SNHLY, CDR2 FYNNEI. CDR3 size: 14 residues. The V end lost 5 bases, the J end lost 3 bases, and 11 bases lay between the germline ends. The CDR3 DNA is TGTGCCAGCAGTAGGAGACTTATTGGAAACACCATATATTTT. Translated: CASSRRLIGNTIYF.

J is TRBJ2-7 and V is TRBV5-6, with TRBD2 identical over 12 bases. Germline CDR1 and CDR2: SGHDT and YYEEEE. The ends lost 1 base at V and 9 bases at J; junction bases unmatched: 8. The CDR3 runs 15 residues. Here the CDR3 reads CASSLTSGGRTPQYF. The DNA for the CDR3 is TGTGCCAGCAGCTTGACTAGCGGGGGGAGGACGCCGCAGTACTTC.

The rearrangement links TRBV2 to TRBJ1-5; 7 nucleotides match TRBD1. With V trimmed by 4 bases and J by 5 bases, 5 bases remained unmatched. Germline values: CDR1 SNHLY, CDR2 FYNNEI. The CDR3 covers 14 residues. The CDR3: CASSGQGRDQPQHF. The CDR3 coding sequence is TGTGCCAGCAGTGGACAGGGAAGGGATCAGCCCCAGCATTTT.

This clone has only a few counts. CDR3: CASSLESGTRFF. CDR3 coding DNA: TGTGCCAGCAGCTTAGAGAGCGGGACTAGGTTCTTC. The chain uses TRBV7-2 and TRBJ2-1, with 8 bases matching TRBD2. The J segment lost 15 bases and the V segment lost 1 base, leaving 5 bases of the junction unmatched. Germline assignment: CDR1 SGHTA and CDR2 FQGNSA. This CDR3 is 12 amino acids long.